A selection of T cell receptor beta chains follows, all from one sample in a study of T cells in Graves' hyperthyroidism and ophthalmopathy. TCRdb re-analysed the multiplex PCR reads in MiXCR, keeping a single row per CDR3 protein. The table has around 720,000 distinct CDR3 sequences, approximately 36% seen once. The sequencing sample was made of blood. Source of these receptors: a woman aged 40 to 49 with Graves' hyperthyroidism. Both conserved end residues are trimmed from each CDR3.

j_call,v_call,cdr3_aa
TRBJ1-3,TRBV6-1,ASSPRGWNTIY
TRBJ1-1,TRBV13,ATKPTGAENTEAF
TRBJ1-5,TRBV10-3,ASSLVDHQPQH
.,TRBV7-3,ASSSVAGSSYNEQF
TRBJ1-3,TRBV7-2,ASSFQGTGNTIY
TRBJ2-7,TRBV7-2,ASSESEEQY
TRBJ1-2,TRBV9,ASSLSYRGRDGYT
TRBJ1-2,TRBV7-2,ASSVHRGEYGYT
TRBJ1-3,TRBV6-6,ASIAGGNTIY
TRBJ1-2,TRBV5-1,ASSIYTGMGYT
TRBJ2-7,TRBV7-2,ASSSRTQGDYEQY
TRBJ1-2,TRBV20-1,SALGQGASGYT
TRBJ2-7,TRBV4-3,ASSTSYPDRLSYEQY
TRBJ1-2,TRBV9,ARGKKGDRNSYT
TRBJ2-2,TRBV20-1,SAKKTGELF
TRBJ2-7,TRBV10-3,ASSYDKLAGSYEQY
TRBJ2-2,TRBV24-1,ATSAEGSKLTGELF
TRBJ1-3,TRBV5-1,ASRSGVSGNTIY
TRBJ1-1,TRBV6-5,ATQDGMNTEAF
TRBJ2-3,TRBV2,ASSRDYASTDTQY
TRBJ1-1,TRBV7-9,ASSLRGGRTEAF
TRBJ1-1,TRBV20-1,SAKGGTEAF
TRBJ1-1,TRBV6-4,ASSDPGSDRNTEAF
TRBJ1-5,TRBV19,ASSIDRGGIQPQH
TRBJ1-5,TRBV19,ASSREGFLGNQPQH
TRBJ2-2,TRBV10-3,ASRNSGGDTGELF
.,TRBV7-6,ASSPRAGAWDNEQF
TRBJ2-3,TRBV7-2,ASSWRGAVSDTQY
TRBJ2-7,TRBV7-9,ASSHRDRGEQY
TRBJ2-7,TRBV5-6,ASSLGSGGLEQY